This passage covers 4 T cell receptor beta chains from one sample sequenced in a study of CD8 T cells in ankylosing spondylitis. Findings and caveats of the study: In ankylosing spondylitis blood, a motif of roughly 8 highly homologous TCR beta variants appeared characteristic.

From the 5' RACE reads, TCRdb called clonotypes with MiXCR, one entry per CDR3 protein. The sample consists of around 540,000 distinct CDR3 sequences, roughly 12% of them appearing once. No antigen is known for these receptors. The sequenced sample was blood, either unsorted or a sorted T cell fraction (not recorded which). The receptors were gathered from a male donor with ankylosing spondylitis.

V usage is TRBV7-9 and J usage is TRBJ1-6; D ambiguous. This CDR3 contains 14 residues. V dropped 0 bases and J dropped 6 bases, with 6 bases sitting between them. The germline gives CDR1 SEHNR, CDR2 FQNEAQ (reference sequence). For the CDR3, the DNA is TGTGCCAGCAGCTTAGCGGAGCCTAATTCACCCCTCCACTTT. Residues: CASSLAEPNSPLHF. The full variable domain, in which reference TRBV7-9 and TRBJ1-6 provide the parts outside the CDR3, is DTGVSQNPRHKITKRGQNVTFRCDPISEHNRLYWYRQTLGQGPEFLTYFQNEAQLEKSRLLSDRFSAERPKGSFSTLEIQRTEQGDSAMYLCASSLAEPNSPLHFGNGTRLTVT.

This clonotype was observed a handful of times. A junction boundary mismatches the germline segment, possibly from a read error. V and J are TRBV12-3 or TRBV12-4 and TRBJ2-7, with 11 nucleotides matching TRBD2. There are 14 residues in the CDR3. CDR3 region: CASSLAGGHYEQYF. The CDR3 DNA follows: TGTGCCAGCAGTCTAGCGGGAGGACACTACGAGCAGTACTTC.

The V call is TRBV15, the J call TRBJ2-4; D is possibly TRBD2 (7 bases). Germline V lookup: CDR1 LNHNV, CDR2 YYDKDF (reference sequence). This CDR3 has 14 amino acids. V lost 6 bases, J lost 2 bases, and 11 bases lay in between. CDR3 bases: TGTGCCACCAGAGAGGGGGGGTCCAAAAACATTCAGTACTTC. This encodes CATREGGSKNIQYF.

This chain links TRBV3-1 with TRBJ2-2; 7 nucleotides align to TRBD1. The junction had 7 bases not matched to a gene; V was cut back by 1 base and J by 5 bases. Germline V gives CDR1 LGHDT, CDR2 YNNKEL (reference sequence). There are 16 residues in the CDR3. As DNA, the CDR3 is TGTGCCAGCAGCCAAGGGACAGGCATGGCTACCGGGGAGCTGTTTTTT. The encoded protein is CASSQGTGMATGELFF.